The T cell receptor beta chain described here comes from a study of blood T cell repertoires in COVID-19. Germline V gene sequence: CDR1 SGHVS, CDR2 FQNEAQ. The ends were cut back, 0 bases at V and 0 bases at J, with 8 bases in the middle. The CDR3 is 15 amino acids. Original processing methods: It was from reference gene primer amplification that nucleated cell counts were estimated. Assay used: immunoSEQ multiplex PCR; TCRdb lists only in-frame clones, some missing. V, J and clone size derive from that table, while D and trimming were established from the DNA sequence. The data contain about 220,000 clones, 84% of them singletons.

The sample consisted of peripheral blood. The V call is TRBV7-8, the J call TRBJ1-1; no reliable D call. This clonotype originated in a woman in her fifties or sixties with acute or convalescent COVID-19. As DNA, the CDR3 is TGTGCCAGCAGCTTAGCAGGCAGGTTGAACACTGAAGCTTTCTTT. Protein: CASSLAGRLNTEAFF.